This TCR beta chain derives from a study of control samples from healthy donors and cancer patients. Produced via immunoSEQ multiplex PCR; TCRdb's table is partial and in-frame only. Of about 120,000 clones listed, approximately 90% were seen once; the top ten hold approximately 1.1%. Germline CDR1 and CDR2: SNHLY and FYNNEI. The V end was cut by 6 bases, the J end by 1 base, with 9 bases between. The CDR3 covers 14 residues. The TCR was taken from a woman aged 50 to 60 with colorectal cancer. Sequencing used PBMCs. This chain links TRBV2 with TRBJ2-2; D is undetermined. The CDR3 DNA follows: TGTGCCAGCAGCGACTGGAGGAACACCGGGGAGCTGTTTTTT. Translation gives CASSDWRNTGELFF.